The clone carrying this T cell receptor beta chain has a handful of counts. Its antigen remains unknown. TCR beta CDR3 sequences were amplified from RNA transcripts. The HTBI set primed first-round TCR CDR3 RT-PCR. TCRdb redid the calling of the multiplex PCR reads with MiXCR, one entry per CDR3 protein. The table records about half a million distinct CDR3 sequences, around 24% of them present only once. Per the germline V gene, CDR1 is MNHNS and CDR2 is SASEGT. With V trimmed by 6 bases and J by 7 bases, 5 bases remained unmatched. This CDR3 has 14 residues. The sample comes from a study of T cells in Graves' hyperthyroidism and ophthalmopathy. Study-wide context: The blood sample was taken at first diagnosis, before treatment began.

Investigators excluded patients with uncontrolled infection, other autoimmune disease, pregnancy or lactation. Study results and caveats: Most thyroid clonotypes that were expanded above 0.001 also turned up in blood.

The clonotype was recovered from a woman in her twenties or thirties with Graves' ophthalmopathy. The V call is TRBV6-1, the J call TRBJ1-6, with 8 bases lining up with TRBD1. Sequencing was carried out using blood. The CDR3 DNA sequence: TGTGCCAGCAGGCCCGGACAGGGAAATTCACCCCTCCACTTT. Translating gives CASRPGQGNSPLHF.